The 18 T cell receptor beta chains in this list originate from one sample, sequenced in a study of shared clonotypes between healthy human individuals. Produced via immunoSEQ multiplex PCR; TCRdb's table is partial and in-frame only. Among roughly 1 million clones, approximately 80% were seen once, and the ten largest hold 0.4% to 0.55%. Input material: memory CD4+ T cells from PBMCs. Subset of the sample: CD45RA-negative fraction. All receptors come from a man younger than 35 in good health. Some clones in this sample may be carry-over from other donors' samples.

This clone has a single count. The gene calls are TRBV10-3 and TRBJ2-1, with 8 bases that match TRBD2. The CDR3 has 16 residues. The J segment lost 7 bases and the V segment lost 0 bases, leaving 8 bases of the junction unmatched. Germline values: CDR1 ENHRY, CDR2 SYGVKD. The CDR3 loop is CAISESYLAGANEQFF. The CDR3 coding sequence is TGTGCCATCAGTGAGTCATATCTAGCGGGTGCGAATGAGCAGTTCTTC.

The chain is built from TRBV12-5 and TRBJ2-3, with D perhaps TRBD1 or TRBD2 (5 bases each). V was cut by 6 bases and J by 8 bases, with 12 bases left in between. This CDR3 comprises 12 residues. CDR1 is LGHNT and CDR2 is FRNRAP in the germline V gene. The CDR3, as DNA: TGTGCTAGTGGCACCCTTGGGGGTACGCAGTATTTT. Encoded protein: CASGTLGGTQYF.

The genes are TRBV18 and TRBJ1-1, with 7 positions matching TRBD1. The V and J ends lost 0 bases and 6 bases, in that order; junction bases with no gene match: 7. Germline V gene sequence: CDR1 KGHSH, CDR2 LQKENI. The CDR3 has 15 amino acids. CDR3 residues: CASSPPNQGDPEAFF. The CDR3 DNA sequence: TGTGCCAGCTCACCACCGAATCAGGGGGACCCTGAAGCTTTCTTT. The full variable domain, rest sourced from reference TRBV18 and TRBJ1-1, is NAGVMQNPRHLVRRRGQEARLRCSPMKGHSHVYWYRQLPEEGLKFMVYLQKENIIDESGMPKERFSAEFPKEGPSILRIQQVVRGDSAAYFCASSPPNQGDPEAFFGQGTRLTVV.

The chain is built from TRBV5-6 and TRBJ1-4, with 7 positions matching TRBD1. The germline CDR1 and CDR2 sequences are SGHDT and YYEEEE. This CDR3 region has 16 residues. After removal of 3 bases from V and 0 bases from J, the junction contained 5 bases not matched to a gene. The chain's CDR3 is CASSWGQPATNEKLFF. In DNA, the CDR3 is TGTGCCAGCAGCTGGGGACAGCCCGCAACTAATGAAAAACTGTTTTTT. Full variable domain (rest looked up from reference TRBV5-6 and TRBJ1-4): DAGVTQSPTHLIKTRGQQVTLRCSPKSGHDTVSWYQQALGQGPQFIFQYYEEEERQRGNFPDRFSGHQFPNYSSELNVNALLLGDSALYLCASSWGQPATNEKLFFGSGTQLSVL.

This chain joins TRBV18 and TRBJ2-7; 9 bases fit TRBD2. The CDR3 is 17 residues long. Germline values: CDR1 KGHSH, CDR2 LQKENI. V shed 3 bases, J shed 3 bases, and the junction held 12 bases outside the gene matches. The CDR3 here is CASSPRLVAGDLYEQYF. In DNA form, the CDR3 reads TGTGCCAGCTCACCTCGTCTAGTAGCGGGAGACCTCTACGAGCAGTACTTC.

This clone was found a few times. This chain joins TRBV5-6 and TRBJ2-3; D may be TRBD2 (6 bases). V shed 4 bases and J shed 2 bases, with 23 bases lying between them. CDR1 and CDR2 from the germline V gene are SGHDT and YYEEEE. The CDR3 is made up of 18 amino acids. CDR3 sequence: CASSVRDSPTQNTDTQYF. The CDR3 DNA sequence: TGTGCCAGCAGCGTCCGGGACTCACCTACCCAAAACACAGATACGCAGTATTTT.

CDR3 protein: CSVEPFSGSYNEQFF. Here the CDR3 DNA reads TGCAGCGTTGAGCCCTTCTCGGGTTCCTACAATGAGCAGTTCTTC. The V gene is TRBV29-1, the J gene TRBJ2-1; D is uncertain. V was clipped by 3 bases and J by 1 base, with 13 bases between them. This CDR3 has 15 residues. From germline, CDR1 is SQVTM and CDR2 ANQGSEA.

V usage is TRBV11-3 and J usage is TRBJ2-7; possibly TRBD2 for D (6 bases). CDR1 SGHNT and CDR2 YENEEA come from the germline V gene. V dropped 2 bases and J dropped 2 bases, with 13 bases sitting between them. The CDR3 consists of 15 residues. CDR3 region: CASSLNWGEAYEQYF. The CDR3 DNA sequence: TGTGCCAGCAGCTTAAATTGGGGGGAGGCCTACGAGCAGTACTTC.

The J gene is TRBJ2-1, the V gene TRBV6-6; 11 bases match TRBD2. Per germline, CDR1 MNHNY and CDR2 SVGAGI (reference sequence). This CDR3 comprises 16 residues. Germline trimming cut 6 bases from V and 6 bases from J; bases unmatched to any gene: 10. CDR3 region: CASRPFLAGGSNEQFF. In DNA form, the CDR3 reads TGTGCCAGCAGGCCCTTTCTAGCGGGAGGCTCCAATGAGCAGTTCTTC.

V gene TRBV7-2 combines with J gene TRBJ2-7; D is possibly TRBD1 (6 bases). The germline V gene has CDR1 SGHTA and CDR2 FQGNSA. The CDR3 covers 16 residues. Trimming removed 4 bases at V and 2 bases at J, with 18 bases between. CDR3 region: CASSSGHGRGPYEQYF. The CDR3 DNA reads as TGTGCCAGCAGCTCGGGCCATGGCAGGGGACCCTACGAGCAGTACTTC.

This clone was seen a few times. This chain connects TRBV25-1 to TRBJ2-4; 8 nucleotides line up with TRBD2. Per germline, CDR1 MGHDK and CDR2 SYGVNS. The V segment lost 5 bases and the J segment 6 bases; nucleotides outside the gene matches: 15. The CDR3 extends over 17 amino acids. DNA for the CDR3: TGTGCCAGCAGTCCCTTTGGCGGGGGGAGGGTCAGAAACATTCAGTACTTC. It translates to CASSPFGGGRVRNIQYF.

This sequence joins TRBV6-1 and TRBJ1-5; perhaps TRBD1 as D (5 bases). V lost 4 bases and J 6 bases, leaving 19 bases between the germline ends. The CDR3 spans 16 residues. Germline V CDR1 and CDR2: MNHNS, SASEGT. DNA of the CDR3: TGTGCCAGCAGTGCCTCCATACGTGGGACCGGTCAGCCCCAGCATTTT. Its translation is CASSASIRGTGQPQHF.

The rearrangement links TRBV19 to TRBJ2-2; TRBD1 aligns across 9 bases. Unmatched junction bases numbered 6, after V lost 3 bases and J lost 4 bases. Germline assignment: CDR1 LNHDA and CDR2 SQIVND (reference sequence). This CDR3 comprises 16 residues. The CDR3 DNA reads TGTGCCAGTAGTATCCCGGGACAGGGCCGCACCGGGGAGCTGTTTTTT. Translating gives CASSIPGQGRTGELFF.

This chain links TRBV6-5 with TRBJ2-3; D might be TRBD1 or TRBD2, each matching 6 bases. V lost 6 bases and J lost 10, with 20 bases in between. The CDR3 runs to 14 residues. The germline CDR1 and CDR2 sequences are MNHEY and SVGAGI. CDR3 region: CASRGPTGTGAQYF. For the CDR3, the DNA is TGTGCCAGCAGAGGACCTACAGGGACGGGGGCGCAGTATTTT.

The rearrangement joins TRBV5-1 to TRBJ2-7; D is tentatively TRBD1 or TRBD2 (5 bases each). With 0 bases removed from V and 3 bases from J, the gap between germline ends came to 25 bases. Germline V CDR1 and CDR2: SGHRS, YFSETQ. CDR3 size: 19 residues. The CDR3 DNA sequence: TGCGCCAGCAGCTTGGCGCCTCAACAAAGTGTGGGGGTTTACTACGAGCAGTACTTC. It translates to CASSLAPQQSVGVYYEQYF.

This sequence joins TRBV6-1 and TRBJ2-3; 11 bases are a match to TRBD1. With V trimmed by 4 bases and J by 3 bases, 0 bases remained unmatched. The CDR3 has 14 amino acids. Germline V gene data show CDR1 as MNHNS and CDR2 as SASEGT. The CDR3 DNA is TGTGCCAGCAGTGGGGACAGGGGGACAGATACGCAGTATTTT. Its protein is CASSGDRGTDTQYF.

This chain joins TRBV6-6 and TRBJ1-2; the match to TRBD1 covers 9 bases. The CDR3 covers 13 residues. Unmatched junction bases numbered 6, after V lost 5 bases and J lost 8 bases. Germline V gives CDR1 MNHNY, CDR2 SVGAGI (reference sequence). The CDR3 region is CASSTPGQGGYTF. Here the CDR3 DNA reads TGTGCCAGCAGTACCCCGGGACAGGGAGGCTACACCTTC.

This rearrangement joins TRBV10-3 to TRBJ1-1; weak D call: TRBD1 (6 bases). CDR3 size: 18 residues. With 0 bases removed from V and 0 bases from J, the gap between germline ends came to 17 bases. Looked up from germline, CDR1 is ENHRY and CDR2 is SYGVKD. The CDR3 DNA reads TGTGCCATCAGTGAGTCGAGGCAGGGGTCATGGTTGAACACTGAAGCTTTCTTT. This translates into CAISESRQGSWLNTEAFF.